This is a list of T cell receptor beta chains from one sample in a study of T cell repertoires in cytomegalovirus infection. These TCRs' antigens remain unknown. One entry per CDR3 protein, called by TCRdb with MiXCR from the reads. In the table there are fewer than 650,000 distinct CDR3 sequences, around 40% of which are singletons. Sequences were derived from cultured PBMCs, sampled from culture after CMV antigen stimulation. These receptors were taken from a human donor in good health (CMV status not recorded). Some clones in this sample may be carry-over from other donors' samples. Each CDR3 is given with its conserved first and last residue. The order of the fields is D gene, J gene, clone size, V gene, CDR3 DNA, CDR3 protein. D genes are given only for firm matches. Clone size is shown for a subset of rows, as once, few, many or a class of expanded clone.

. TRBJ2-7 . TRBV5-4 TGTGCCAGCAGCGGCCGCGGGACAGCCTCATACGAGCAGTACTTC CASSGRGTASYEQYF
. TRBJ2-4 . TRBV3-1 TGTGCCAGCAGCCAAGCAGGGACCGGGGCCAAAAACATTCAGTACTTC CASSQAGTGAKNIQYF
TRBD1 TRBJ2-7 . TRBV28 TGTGCCAGCAGTCCGGGACAGGGCCCCCTCTACGAGCAGTACTTC CASSPGQGPLYEQYF
TRBD1 TRBJ1-2 many TRBV7-2 TGTGCCAGCAGCTTAGAGGTTGCAGGGGGCCGTCTAAACTATGGCTACACCTTC CASSLEVAGGRLNYGYTF
TRBD1 TRBJ2-7 . TRBV4-1 TGCGCCAGCAGCCAACTGGGGACAGCCTACTACGAGCAGTACTTC CASSQLGTAYYEQYF
. TRBJ2-7 many TRBV7-2 TGTGCCAGCAGCGCACAGCTAGGGGCCTACGAGCAGTACTTC CASSAQLGAYEQYF
. TRBJ2-3 . TRBV7-2 TGTGCCAGCAGCTTAGAGTTCATCACGCAGTATTTT CASSLEFITQYF
. TRBJ2-5 few TRBV6-1 TGTGCCAGCAGTGAAACTTTCCAAGAGACCCAGTACTTC CASSETFQETQYF
TRBD1 TRBJ2-4 . TRBV7-8 TGTGCCAGCAGCTCCTGGACAGGGCTCAACATTCAGTACTTC CASSSWTGLNIQYF
. TRBJ1-4 few TRBV28 TGTGCCAGCGGTTTACCGACAACTAATGAAAAACTGTTTTTT CASGLPTTNEKLFF
TRBD1 TRBJ1-2 . TRBV20-1 TGCAGTGCTGCGACAGGGGGCTATGGCTACACCTTC CSAATGGYGYTF
TRBD2 TRBJ2-5 . TRBV7-8 TGTGCCAGCAGCTTAGCGATGTTAGCGGGGAACCAAGAGACCCAGTACTTC CASSLAMLAGNQETQYF
. TRBJ2-3 many TRBV12-5 TGTGCTAGTGGTAAGCAGGGTACAGATACGCAGTATTTT CASGKQGTDTQYF
TRBD2 TRBJ2-1 many TRBV7-2 TGTGCCAGCAGCCTAGCGGGGGTCCCCTACAATGAGCAGTTCTTC CASSLAGVPYNEQFF
. TRBJ2-5 . TRBV7-6 TGTGCCAGCAGCCTGGGGTCCCAGGGGCGGACCCAGTACTTC CASSLGSQGRTQYF
TRBD2 TRBJ2-3 . TRBV20-1 TGCAGTGCTAGAGGACTAGCCTTTAGCACAGATACGCAGTATTTT CSARGLAFSTDTQYF
. TRBJ1-5 . TRBV7-2 TGTGCCAGCAGCCATTCCGGCCCTCAGCCCCAGCATTTT CASSHSGPQPQHF
. TRBJ1-5 . TRBV12-5 TGTGCTAGTGGTTCCGTGGGTCTTGGAGGTAATCAGCCCCAGCATTTT CASGSVGLGGNQPQHF
. TRBJ1-5 . TRBV6-1 TGTGCCAGCAGTTCCACCTACCAGCCCAATCAGCCCCAGCATTTT CASSSTYQPNQPQHF
TRBD2 TRBJ2-1 . TRBV28 TGTGCCAGCAGTTTACCCACTAGCGGGCTGTCCTCCGGCAATGAGCAGTTCTTC CASSLPTSGLSSGNEQFF
. TRBJ2-1 . TRBV20-1 TGCAGTGCTAGAGGGCTCGTCAAGGAGGCGAGGGGGTACAATGAGCAGTTCTTC CSARGLVKEARGYNEQFF
. TRBJ2-5 . TRBV5-4 TGTGCCAGCAGGACAGGGGAGGGAGAGACCCAGTACTTC CASRTGEGETQYF
. TRBJ1-5 few TRBV7-2 TGTGCCAGCAGCCCGAGGGACCCGAGTCAGCCCCAGCATTTT CASSPRDPSQPQHF
. TRBJ1-4 . TRBV7-2 TGTGCCAGCAGCTTGGCTCTGAGGGCAACTAATGAAAAACTGTTTTTT CASSLALRATNEKLFF
. TRBJ1-6 . TRBV27 TGTGCCAGCAGTTTAGCCAGACAGTGGGGTAGCTCCTATAATTCACCCCTCCACTTT CASSLARQWGSSYNSPLHF
TRBD1 TRBJ2-7 few TRBV7-9 TGTGCCAGCAGCTTAGGGGACAGGACCCACGAGCAGTACTTC CASSLGDRTHEQYF
. TRBJ2-7 few TRBV7-2 TGTGCCAGCAGCTTAGTTACGACGGTGAGCTCCTACGAGCAGTACTTC CASSLVTTVSSYEQYF
. TRBJ1-3 few TRBV11-1 TGTGCCAGCAGCTCCGACGGATTTGGAAACACCATATATTTT CASSSDGFGNTIYF
. TRBJ2-2 many TRBV7-2 TGTGCCAGCAGCTCACAGGGATACACCGGGGAGCTGTTTTTT CASSSQGYTGELFF
. TRBJ2-7 . TRBV7-6 TGTGCCAGCAGCGCCCAAGGTGTCGAGCAGTACTTC CASSAQGVEQYF
TRBD2 TRBJ2-5 . TRBV20-1 TGCAGTGCCGGGAGTGGGAGGGTGGGTTTTCAAGAGACCCAGTACTTC CSAGSGRVGFQETQYF
TRBD1 TRBJ2-3 . TRBV15 TGTGCCACCAGGGCGGACAGGGGGAAGTCCACAGATACGCAGTATTTT CATRADRGKSTDTQYF
TRBD1 TRBJ1-2 . TRBV7-2 TGTGCCAGCAGCTCGGGACAGTGGGGCTACACCTTC CASSSGQWGYTF
TRBD1 TRBJ2-1 many TRBV7-2 TGTGCCAGCAGTTTACAGGGGAGCTCCTACAATGAGCAGTTCTTC CASSLQGSSYNEQFF
TRBD2 TRBJ2-3 many TRBV7-2 TGTGCCAGCAGCCGCATAGCGGGAGCTAGCACAGATACGCAGTATTTT CASSRIAGASTDTQYF
. TRBJ1-5 . TRBV7-2 TGTGCCAGCAGCTGGCGGGAGGGCAATCAGCCCCAGCATTTT CASSWREGNQPQHF
. TRBJ1-1 once TRBV15 TGTGCCACCAGCAGAGGCGCCCGGGACGGTGAAGCTTTCTTT CATSRGARDGEAFF
. TRBJ1-5 . TRBV4-1 TGCGCCAGCAGCCAAGGTATGTACGACGCCCAGCATTTT CASSQGMYDAQHF
. TRBJ1-1 . TRBV6-6 TGTGCCAGCAGCTACATGGCGGAAAAAGCTTTCTTT CASSYMAEKAFF
. TRBJ2-7 . TRBV6-1 TGTGCCAGCAGTGAAGCGCGGTTGACCTACGAGCAGTACTTC CASSEARLTYEQYF
. TRBJ1-5 few TRBV7-8 TGTGCCAGCAGCTTTCACAGAGATAGCAATCAGCCCCAGCATTTT CASSFHRDSNQPQHF
. TRBJ1-5 . TRBV7-8 TGTGCCAGCAGCGAAGGAACTGGAGGGGGGAATCAGCCCCAGCATTTT CASSEGTGGGNQPQHF
. TRBJ2-1 few TRBV7-6 TGTGCCAGCAGCTTAGTCGGAGGGCCCTACAATGAGCAGTTCTTC CASSLVGGPYNEQFF
. TRBJ2-7 . TRBV7-9 TGTGCCAGCAGCCCCCGGCACGAGCAGTACTTC CASSPRHEQYF
. TRBJ2-1 . TRBV5-4 TGTGCCAGCAGCTTGGTTCAAGAATACAATGAGCAGTTCTTC CASSLVQEYNEQFF
. TRBJ1-2 . TRBV6-5 TGTGCCAGCAGTTACTCCCAGGGGCAAGTCTATGGCTACACCTTC CASSYSQGQVYGYTF
TRBD2 TRBJ2-1 . TRBV20-1 TGCAGTGCCCGGGGGGGCCTACTAGGGAATGAGCAGTTCTTC CSARGGLLGNEQFF
. TRBJ2-7 . TRBV19 TGTGCCAGTAGTACCCGGGACACCTCCTACGAGCAGTACTTC CASSTRDTSYEQYF
TRBD1 TRBJ2-7 . TRBV7-2 TGTGCCAGCAGCCGGGAACAGGGGCTAGGCGAGCAGTACTTC CASSREQGLGEQYF
TRBD1 TRBJ1-6 . TRBV3-1 TGTGCCAGCAGCCCACGGACAGGGGTTGATTCACCCCTCCACTTT CASSPRTGVDSPLHF
. TRBJ2-3 few TRBV2 TGTGCCAGCACGGGTAGACTCAGCACAGATACGCAGTATTTT CASTGRLSTDTQYF
TRBD1 TRBJ1-1 . TRBV19 TGTGCCAGCGCCGACAGGGGGATCTCTGAAGCTTTCTTT CASADRGISEAFF
. TRBJ1-1 many TRBV7-2 TGTGCCAGCAGATCATCCTCGGACACTGAAGCTTTCTTT CASRSSSDTEAFF
TRBD1 TRBJ2-7 . TRBV7-8 TGTGCCAGCAGCTTAGTTAAGGGGGCTGGGTACGAGCAGTACTTC CASSLVKGAGYEQYF
. TRBJ2-5 few TRBV6-2/TRBV6-3 TGTGCCAGCAGACAAAGACCCCCACGTCGCGAGACCCAGTACTTC CASRQRPPRRETQYF